Following are 8 T cell receptor beta chains from one sample sequenced in a study of T-cell reconstitution after alpha-beta-depleted transplantation in children. Using unique molecular identifiers, the investigators prepared the TCRbeta library. TCRdb analysed the PCR reads with MiXCR anew, one entry per CDR3 protein. The sample consists of some 600,000 distinct CDR3 sequences, approximately 12% of them appearing once. Here the sequenced sample was PBMCs, mostly from graft donor cells, taken 360 days after TCRalphabeta/CD19-depleted stem cell transplant. The receptors come from a male patient aged 10 to 17 who had a stem cell transplant for acute myeloid leukemia, so the T cells may come from the graft donor.

This clonotype has a handful of counts. This chain uses TRBV28 with TRBJ2-1; D uncertain. This CDR3 contains 13 residues. V lost 10 bases and J lost 3, with 13 bases in between. CDR1 and CDR2 from the germline V gene are MDHEN and SYDVKM. This CDR3 reads CATKGSVYNEQFF. The CDR3 bases are TGTGCCACCAAGGGAAGCGTCTACAATGAGCAGTTCTTC.

This chain uses TRBV4-3 with TRBJ2-3; TRBD2 matches at 13 bases. Unmatched junction bases numbered 8, after V lost 0 bases and J lost 2 bases. CDR3 length: 19 amino acids. CDR1 is LGHNA, CDR2 YSLEER, per germline. In DNA, the CDR3 is TGCGCCAGCAGCCAAGAGGGGGGGACTAGCGGGAAATACACAGATACGCAGTATTTT. This codes for CASSQEGGTSGKYTDTQYF.

This clonotype was seen many times. This sequence joins TRBV29-1 and TRBJ2-7; 11 positions match TRBD2. Trimming removed 4 bases from V and 2 bases from J; junction bases left unmatched: 4. The CDR3 sequence is 14 residues long. Germline V gives CDR1 SQVTM, CDR2 ANQGSEA. The CDR3 loop reads CSVVRGLAAYEQYF. The CDR3 coding sequence is TGCAGCGTTGTTAGGGGACTAGCGGCCTACGAGCAGTACTTC.

A few counts support this clonotype. The chain uses TRBV27 and TRBJ2-7; the match to TRBD2 covers 14 bases. The J segment lost 5 bases and the V segment lost 3 bases, leaving 3 bases of the junction unmatched. The CDR3 loop spans 15 amino acids. Germline CDR1 and CDR2: MNHEY and SMNVEV (reference sequence). The CDR3 here is CASSLGTSGRDEQYF. CDR3 sequence (DNA): TGTGCCAGCAGTTTGGGGACTAGCGGGAGAGACGAGCAGTACTTC.

This clonotype was seen a few times. This chain connects TRBV7-3 to TRBJ2-1, with D hard to call. V gave up 2 bases and J gave up 5 bases, with 13 bases separating them. CDR1 and CDR2 (germline): SGHTA, FQGTGA. This CDR3 is 15 amino acids long. The CDR3 protein is CASSLGSLRHNEQFF. The DNA for the CDR3 is TGTGCCAGCAGCTTAGGGTCCCTGAGGCACAATGAGCAGTTCTTC. Supplemented by reference TRBV7-3 and TRBJ2-1, the full variable domain reads GAGVSQTPSNKVTEKGKYVELRCDPISGHTALYWYRQSLGQGPEFLIYFQGTGAADDSGLPNDRFFAVRPEGSVSTLKIQRTERGDSAVYLCASSLGSLRHNEQFFGPGTRLTVL.

As DNA, the CDR3 is TGTGCCAGCAGTTCGCCAGGGTACGGTGGATACAGCCACTCTGGGGCCAACGTCCTGACTTTC. Its translation: CASSSPGYGGYSHSGANVLTF. The chain has TRBV28 and TRBJ2-6; D is possibly TRBD1 (5 bases). Trimming removed 4 bases from V and 0 bases from J, with 25 bases in between. This CDR3 has 21 amino acids. In germline, CDR1 is MDHEN, CDR2 SYDVKM. Complete variable domain (other parts from reference TRBV28 and TRBJ2-6): DVKVTQSSRYLVKRTGEKVFLECVQDMDHENMFWYRQDPGLGLRLIYFSYDVKMKEKGDIPEGYSVSREKKERFSLILESASTNQTSMYLCASSSPGYGGYSHSGANVLTFGAGSRLTVL.

This sequence joins TRBV28 and TRBJ2-5; 10 nucleotides line up with TRBD1. Germline V gene lookup returns CDR1 MDHEN and CDR2 SYDVKM. J was trimmed by 2 bases and V by 2 bases; bases with no gene match: 5. The CDR3 has 16 amino acids. As DNA, the CDR3 is TGTGCCAGCAGTTTAGAGGGACAGGGGAAACAAGAGACCCAGTACTTC. Translation gives CASSLEGQGKQETQYF.

V is TRBV28 and J is TRBJ2-4, with D possibly TRBD2 on 6 matching bases. The ends were cut back, 3 bases at V and 8 bases at J, with 17 bases in the middle. Germline CDR1 MDHEN, CDR2 SYDVKM. This CDR3 contains 15 residues. In DNA form, the CDR3 reads TGTGCCAGCAGTTTGGGGGGACTCCAGCGTGACATTCAGTACTTC. Translation gives CASSLGGLQRDIQYF.